This T cell receptor beta chain was obtained from a study of OX40 agonist ivuxolimab in advanced cancers. Here immunoSEQ multiplex PCR was the method, and the copy in TCRdb shows in-frame clones only, minus some. The sample records about 80,000 clones, just over 90% being singletons. The V and J ends lost 4 bases and 0 bases respectively, with 10 bases between them. The CDR3 has 15 amino acids. CDR1 MGHRA and CDR2 YSYEKL come from the germline V gene. This clone was seen only once. The sequencing here drew on CD4+ or CD8+ T cells sorted from blood, taken in a trial of the OX40 agonist ivuxolimab. The chain carries TRBV4-1 and TRBJ1-3; D gene uncertain. This TCR derives from an adult with an advanced solid tumor such as melanoma, head and neck, liver or kidney cancer. The CDR3: CASSLGASSGNTIYF. The CDR3 region has the DNA TGCGCCAGCAGCCTTGGTGCCAGCTCTGGAAACACCATATATTTT.